The T cell receptor beta chain under discussion was sequenced for a study of T-cell reconstitution after alpha-beta-depleted transplantation in children. Per germline, CDR1 SGHRS and CDR2 YFSETQ. The CDR3 has 14 residues. The V end lost 2 bases, the J end lost 3 bases, and 11 bases lay between the germline ends. TCRbeta library construction was performed incorporating unique molecular identifiers. TCRdb independently ran MiXCR on the PCR reads; one entry per CDR3 protein. The top ten hold over 30% of the sample, which has over 25,000 distinct CDR3 sequences, roughly a sixth seen once. The sequence derives from a male patient aged 2 to 9 who had a stem cell transplant for acute lymphoblastic leukemia, so the T cells may come from the graft donor. This sequence joins TRBV5-1 and TRBJ1-1; D may be TRBD1 (5 bases). The sequencing here drew on PBMCs, mostly from graft donor cells, taken 60 days after TCRalphabeta/CD19-depleted stem cell transplant. The CDR3 protein is CASSLWGGDTEAFF. The CDR3 DNA reads TGCGCCAGCAGCTTATGGGGGGGGGACACTGAAGCTTTCTTT.